This T cell receptor beta chain stems from a study of cytomegalovirus exposure and HLA in healthy donors. Notes on the study in general: Cytomegalovirus status was reportedly diagnosed by the classifier with high specificity and sensitivity. Association of a missense DCLRE1C variant with TCR beta V- and J-gene trimming was reported in a later analysis.

As to this clone: What it recognizes is unknown.

The primer mix had 60 Vbeta and 13 Jbeta primers. Using immunoSEQ multiplex PCR, the repertoire was profiled, and TCRdb retains in-frame clones only, with some absent. The sample carries more than 150,000 clones, roughly three quarters recorded once. Sequences were obtained from PBMCs. The origin of this receptor is a woman between 45 and 60 years old in good health and CMV-seropositive.

CDR3 DNA sequence: TGCGCCAGCAGTCCAGCGGGGGGGCACAATGAGCAGTTCTTC. Its protein product is CASSPAGGHNEQFF. V usage is TRBV10-2 and J usage is TRBJ2-1; 10 bases are a match to TRBD2. Germline-derived CDR1 and CDR2 are WSHSY and SAAADI. The ends lost 5 bases at V and 5 bases at J; junction bases unmatched: 3. The CDR3 contains 14 residues.